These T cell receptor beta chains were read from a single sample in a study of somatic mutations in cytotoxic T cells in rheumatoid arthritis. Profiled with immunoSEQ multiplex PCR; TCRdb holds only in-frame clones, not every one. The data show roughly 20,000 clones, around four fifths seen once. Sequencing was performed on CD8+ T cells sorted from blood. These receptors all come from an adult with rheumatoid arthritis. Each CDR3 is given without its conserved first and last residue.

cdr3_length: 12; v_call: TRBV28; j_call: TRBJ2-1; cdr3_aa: ASSLLAGGNEQF
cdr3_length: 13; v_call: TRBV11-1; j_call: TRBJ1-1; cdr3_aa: ASSLAGTGYTEAF
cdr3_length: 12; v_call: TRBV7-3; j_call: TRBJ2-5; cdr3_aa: ASSLSGGWETQY
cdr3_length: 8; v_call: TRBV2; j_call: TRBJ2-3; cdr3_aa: ASRGDTQY
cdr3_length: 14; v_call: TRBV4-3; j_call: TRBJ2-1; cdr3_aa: ASSLLLAEGNNEQF
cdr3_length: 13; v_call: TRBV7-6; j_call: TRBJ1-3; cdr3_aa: ASSLGRALGRPIY
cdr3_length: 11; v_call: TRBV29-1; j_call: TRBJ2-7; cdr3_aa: SVLSDSTYEQY
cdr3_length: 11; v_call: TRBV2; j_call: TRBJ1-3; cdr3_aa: ASRTGAGNTIY
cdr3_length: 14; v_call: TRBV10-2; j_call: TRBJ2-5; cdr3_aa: ASSESDGGPQETQY
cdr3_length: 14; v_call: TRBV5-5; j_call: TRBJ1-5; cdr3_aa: ASSSWTEDSNQPQH
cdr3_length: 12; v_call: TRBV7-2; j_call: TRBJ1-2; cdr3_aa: ASTWWASLPGYT
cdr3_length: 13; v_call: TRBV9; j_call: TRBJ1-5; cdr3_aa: ASSLGTGDNQPQH
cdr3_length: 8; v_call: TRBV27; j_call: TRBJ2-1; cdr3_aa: ASGWGEQF
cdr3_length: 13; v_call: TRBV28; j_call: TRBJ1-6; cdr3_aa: ASSPLGSYNSPLH
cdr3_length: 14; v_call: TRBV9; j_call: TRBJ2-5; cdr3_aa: ASSVGDRGPKATQY
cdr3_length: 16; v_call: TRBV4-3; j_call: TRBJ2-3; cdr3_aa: ASSQDLRAGGFADTQY
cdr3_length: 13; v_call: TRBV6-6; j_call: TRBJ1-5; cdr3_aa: ASSGPDSSNQPQH
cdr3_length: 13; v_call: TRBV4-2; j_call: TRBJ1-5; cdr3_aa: ASSQLTGTEQPQH
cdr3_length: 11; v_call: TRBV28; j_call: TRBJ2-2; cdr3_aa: ASNRQSTGELF
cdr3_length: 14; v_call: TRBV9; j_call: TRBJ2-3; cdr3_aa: ASSAGLAGLTDTQY
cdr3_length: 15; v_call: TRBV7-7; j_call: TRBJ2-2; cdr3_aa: ASSPHSGTSLTGELF
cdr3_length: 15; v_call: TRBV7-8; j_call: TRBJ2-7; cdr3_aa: ASSLARTSGRAYEQY
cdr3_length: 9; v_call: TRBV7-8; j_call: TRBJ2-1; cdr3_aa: ASSSAAEQF
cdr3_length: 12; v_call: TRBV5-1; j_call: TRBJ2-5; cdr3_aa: ASSLEGLKETQY
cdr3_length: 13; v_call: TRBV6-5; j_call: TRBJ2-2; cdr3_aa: ASTLAGEGTGELF
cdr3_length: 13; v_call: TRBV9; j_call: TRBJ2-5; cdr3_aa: ASSVGLADGETQY
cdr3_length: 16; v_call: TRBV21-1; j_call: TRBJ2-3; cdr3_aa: ASSKDGGGGFFTDTQY
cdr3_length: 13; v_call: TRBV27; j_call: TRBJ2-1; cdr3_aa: ASIPSGNKADEQF
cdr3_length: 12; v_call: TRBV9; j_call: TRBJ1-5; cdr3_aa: ASSRGSQNQPQH
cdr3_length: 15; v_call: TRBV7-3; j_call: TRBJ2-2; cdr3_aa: ASLPPDGRANTGELF
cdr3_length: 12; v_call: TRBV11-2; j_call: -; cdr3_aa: ASSFTDGAYEQY
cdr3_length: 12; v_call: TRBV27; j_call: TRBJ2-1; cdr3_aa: ASSLRVAYNEQF
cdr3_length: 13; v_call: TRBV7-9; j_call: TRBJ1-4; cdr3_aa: ASSGTGGTNEKLF
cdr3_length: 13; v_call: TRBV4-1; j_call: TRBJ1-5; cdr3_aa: ASSQVGTADQPQH
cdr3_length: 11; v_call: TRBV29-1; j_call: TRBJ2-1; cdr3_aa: SVSGTDHNEQF
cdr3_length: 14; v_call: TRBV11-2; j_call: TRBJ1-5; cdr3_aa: ASSDVNRGSNQPQH
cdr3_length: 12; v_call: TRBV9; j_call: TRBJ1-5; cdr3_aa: ASRQGEGNQPQH
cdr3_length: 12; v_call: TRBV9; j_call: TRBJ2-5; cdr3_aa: ASSGGTGRETQY
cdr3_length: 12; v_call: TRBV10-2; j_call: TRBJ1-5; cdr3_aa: ASSLQGSNQPQH
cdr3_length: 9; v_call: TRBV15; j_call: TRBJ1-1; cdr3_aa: ATSRGTEAF
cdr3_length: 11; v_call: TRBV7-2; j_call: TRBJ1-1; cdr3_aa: ASSRGPSTEAF
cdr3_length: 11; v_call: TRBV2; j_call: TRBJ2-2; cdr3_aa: ASRGGGTGELF
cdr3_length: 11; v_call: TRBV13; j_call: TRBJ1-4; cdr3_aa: ASSLALEEKLF
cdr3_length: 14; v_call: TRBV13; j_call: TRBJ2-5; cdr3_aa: ASSLGTAGVLETQY
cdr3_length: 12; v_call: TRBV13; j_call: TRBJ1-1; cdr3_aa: ASSLGRFGSEAF
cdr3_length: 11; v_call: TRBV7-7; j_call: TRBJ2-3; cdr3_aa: ASSWVAGGTQY